A single sample gave rise to the 5 T cell receptor beta chains below, sequenced in a study of blood T cell repertoires in COVID-19. Sequencing was performed with immunoSEQ multiplex PCR; in TCRdb, only in-frame clones are kept and a portion is missing. The sample carries 180,000 or so clones, around 86% recorded once. The sample consisted of peripheral blood. The receptor source for this set is a man between 18 and 29 years old with acute or convalescent COVID-19.

The chain links TRBV19 to TRBJ1-1, with TRBD1 matching 10 bases. The CDR3 is 14 amino acids. Germline lookup yields CDR1 LNHDA and CDR2 SQIVND (reference sequence). The junction had 0 bases not matched to a gene; V was cut back by 4 bases and J by 1 base. The chain's CDR3 is CASSRQGANTEAFF. The CDR3 region has the DNA TGTGCCAGTAGTAGACAGGGGGCGAACACTGAAGCTTTCTTT.

J is TRBJ1-4 and V is TRBV5-1, with 7 bases that match TRBD1. Germline values: CDR1 SGHRS, CDR2 YFSETQ. V shed 3 bases, J shed 2 bases, and the junction held 1 base outside the gene matches. The CDR3 loop spans 14 amino acids. The CDR3, as DNA: TGCGCCAGCAGCTCGGGACAGACTAATGAAAAACTGTTTTTT. Translating it yields CASSSGQTNEKLFF. Looking up the rest from reference TRBV5-1 and TRBJ1-4 gives the full variable domain: KAGVTQTPRYLIKTRGQQVTLSCSPISGHRSVSWYQQTPGQGLQFLFEYFSETQRNKGNFPGRFSGRQFSNSRSEMNVSTLELGDSALYLCASSSGQTNEKLFFGSGTQLSVL.

V usage is TRBV11-2 and J usage is TRBJ1-6; TRBD1 agrees at 7 bases. This CDR3 is built from 16 residues. Trimming removed 3 bases from V and 0 bases from J; junction bases left unmatched: 2. Germline CDR1 reads SGHAT; CDR2 reads FQNNGV. CDR3 nucleotides: TGTGCCAGCAGCTTCCGGGACAGCTCCTATAATTCACCCCTCCACTTT. Amino acid sequence: CASSFRDSSYNSPLHF.

The V gene is TRBV19, the J gene TRBJ1-5; a possible D gene is TRBD1 (5 bases). Between the trimmed V and J ends, which lost 5 bases and 7 bases, there was a span of 18 bases. Germline V gene data show CDR1 as LNHDA and CDR2 as SQIVND (reference sequence). CDR3 length equals 15 residues. The CDR3 coding sequence is TGTGCCAGTAGTGTGGGGCAGGGTGGCGGCCAGCCCCAGCATTTT. Translating gives CASSVGQGGGQPQHF.

This chain links TRBV5-1 with TRBJ2-2; 7 positions agree with TRBD1. CDR1 SGHRS and CDR2 YFSETQ come from the germline V gene. The V segment lost 1 base and the J segment 3 bases; nucleotides outside the gene matches: 3. This CDR3 is 15 amino acids long. The CDR3 bases are TGCGCCAGCAGCTTGTCAGGACAGGACACCGGGGAGCTGTTTTTT. It is translated as CASSLSGQDTGELFF.